This record concerns one TCR beta chain sequence. What it binds is not known. A multiplex PCR was run with 60 Vbeta primers and 13 Jbeta primers. Sequenced by immunoSEQ multiplex PCR; TCRdb stores in-frame clones only, minus some. Of 170,000 or so clones listed, 75% to 85% were seen once; the top ten hold about 13%. These data are taken from a study of cytomegalovirus exposure and HLA in healthy donors. Germline V gene lookup returns CDR1 MGHRA and CDR2 YSYEKL. The CDR3 has 15 amino acids. Trimming stripped 3 bases from V and 3 bases from J, with 15 bases between. Overall study results and limits: Some V segments could not be told apart, so they were left out, TRBV6-2 and TRBV6-3 among them.

The clonotype comes from a woman aged 45-60 years in good health and CMV-seropositive. This chain joins TRBV4-1 and TRBJ2-7, with a possible D match to TRBD1 (6 bases). The sample taken for sequencing was PBMCs. Here the CDR3 DNA reads TGCGCCAGCAGCCAGCGGACAGAGTCTCACTACGAGCAGTACTTC. Its translation is CASSQRTESHYEQYF.